Below, one T cell receptor beta chain is given with its context. What it recognizes is unknown. Produced via immunoSEQ multiplex PCR; TCRdb's table is partial and in-frame only. The table includes 15,000 to 20,000 clones, under 90% detected once. The data stem from a study of CD4+ T cells in melanoma. Notes on the study in general: CD8+ T cell, macrophage and B cell function reportedly correlated with neoantigen-specific CD4+ T cells. Diverse differentiation states were reported for melanoma neoantigen-specific CD4+ T cells.

The source is a human donor with melanoma. Input material: cells from a culture (not recorded whether cultured in vitro).

As DNA, the CDR3 is TGTGCCAGCAGAGCGACTTGGCCCCCGGGGCAGTTCTTC. This codes for CASRATWPPGQFF. This chain uses TRBV2 with TRBJ2-1; the D is unclear. Germline CDR1 is SNHLY and CDR2 is FYNNEI. The CDR3 is 13 residues long. The V end lost 6 bases, the J end lost 12 bases, and 18 bases lay between the germline ends.